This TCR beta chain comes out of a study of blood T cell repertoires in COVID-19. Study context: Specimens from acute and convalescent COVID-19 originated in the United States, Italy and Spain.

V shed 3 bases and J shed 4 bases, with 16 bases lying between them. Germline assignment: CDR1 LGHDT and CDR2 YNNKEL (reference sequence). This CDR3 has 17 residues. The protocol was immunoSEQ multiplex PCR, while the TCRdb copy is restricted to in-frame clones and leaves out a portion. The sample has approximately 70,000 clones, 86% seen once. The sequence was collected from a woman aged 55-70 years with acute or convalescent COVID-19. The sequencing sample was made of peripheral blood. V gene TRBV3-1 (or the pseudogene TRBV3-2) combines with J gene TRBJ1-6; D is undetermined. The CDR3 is CASSHSPVLRYNSPLHF. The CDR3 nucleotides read TGTGCCAGCAGCCATAGCCCAGTTCTAAGGTATAATTCACCCCTCCACTTT.